Below are 5 T cell receptor beta chains sequenced from a single sample in a study of cytomegalovirus exposure and HLA in healthy donors. Use of 60 Vbeta and 13 Jbeta primers characterized the PCR. The protocol was immunoSEQ multiplex PCR, while the TCRdb copy is restricted to in-frame clones and leaves out a portion. The sample records about 98,000 clones, approximately 83% being singletons. The specimen sequenced was PBMCs. These receptor sequences come from a female donor in good health and CMV-seropositive.

The rearrangement uses TRBV2 and TRBJ1-2, with TRBD1 identical over 7 bases. J was trimmed by 3 bases and V by 5 bases; bases with no gene match: 9. Per the germline V gene, CDR1 is SNHLY and CDR2 is FYNNEI. CDR3 size: 15 residues. DNA of the CDR3: TGTGCCAGCAGTCGACGTGGGACAGCTGACTATGGCTACACCTTC. Protein sequence: CASSRRGTADYGYTF.

This sequence joins TRBV5-1 and TRBJ1-1, with D perhaps matching TRBD1 (6 bases). Germline V gene lookup returns CDR1 SGHRS and CDR2 YFSETQ. The CDR3 sequence is 14 residues long. Trimming took 5 bases from V and 0 from J, leaving 11 bases between them. The CDR3, as DNA: TGCGCCAGCAGATCAGGACAGTTGAACACTGAAGCTTTCTTT. As protein: CASRSGQLNTEAFF.

The chain is built from TRBV28 and TRBJ2-1; TRBD2 might be the D (6 bases). From germline, CDR1 is MDHEN and CDR2 SYDVKM. The CDR3 totals 17 residues. Trimming took 5 bases from V and 5 from J, leaving 22 bases between them. The CDR3, as DNA: TGTGCCAGCAGTCCCGACGGAGGGAAGGAAGGGCACAATGAGCAGTTCTTC. Protein: CASSPDGGKEGHNEQFF.

The chain couples TRBV6-1 to TRBJ2-7; TRBD2 matches at 16 bases. J was trimmed by 4 bases and V by 6 bases; bases with no gene match: 3. The CDR3 loop spans 15 amino acids. Germline V gene sequence: CDR1 MNHNS, CDR2 SASEGT. The CDR3 DNA sequence: TGTGCCAGCAGCACGGGACTAGCGGGAGGGTACGAGCAGTACTTC. Translation gives CASSTGLAGGYEQYF.

The genes are TRBV5-6 and TRBJ1-4; possible D gene TRBD1, 5 bases. The V gene lost 4 bases and the J gene lost 7 bases, with 14 bases spanning the gap. The germline CDR1 and CDR2 sequences are SGHDT and YYEEEE. The CDR3 has 14 residues. CDR3 coding DNA: TGTGCCAGCAGCCAACGGGGACTTGGTGAAAAACTGTTTTTT. The encoded protein is CASSQRGLGEKLFF.